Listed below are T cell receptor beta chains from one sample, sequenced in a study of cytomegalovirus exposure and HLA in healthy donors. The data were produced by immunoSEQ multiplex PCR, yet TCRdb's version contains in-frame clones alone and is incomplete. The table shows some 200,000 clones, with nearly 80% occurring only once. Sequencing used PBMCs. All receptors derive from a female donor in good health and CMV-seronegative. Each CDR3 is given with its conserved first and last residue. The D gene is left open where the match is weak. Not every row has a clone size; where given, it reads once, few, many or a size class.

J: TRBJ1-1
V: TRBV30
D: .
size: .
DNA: TGTGCCTGGAGTGTACAGCTAAACACTGAAGCTTTCTTT
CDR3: CAWSVQLNTEAFF

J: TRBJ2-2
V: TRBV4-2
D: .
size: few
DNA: TGTGCCAGCAGCCAAGATTGGACCGGGAGTAACACCGGGGAGCTGTTTTTT
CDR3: CASSQDWTGSNTGELFF

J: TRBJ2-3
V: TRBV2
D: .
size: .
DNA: TGTGCCAGCAGTGTCTTCGGAGATACGCAGTATTTT
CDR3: CASSVFGDTQYF

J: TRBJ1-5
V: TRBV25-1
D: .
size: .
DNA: TGTGCCAGCAGTGAATCCAGGTTGTGGGAGCCCCAGCATTTT
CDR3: CASSESRLWEPQHF

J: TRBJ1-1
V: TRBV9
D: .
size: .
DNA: TGTGCCAGCAGCGAGTCAGGCAGTAATGGAGCTTTCTTT
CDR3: CASSESGSNGAFF

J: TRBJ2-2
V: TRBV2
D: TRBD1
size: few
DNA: TGTGCCAGCAGTGATTATACAGGGGCCGGGGAGCTGTTTTTT
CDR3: CASSDYTGAGELFF

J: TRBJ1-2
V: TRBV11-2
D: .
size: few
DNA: TGTGCCAGCAGCTCACCCTCTTCCCGGGGCTACACCTTC
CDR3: CASSSPSSRGYTF

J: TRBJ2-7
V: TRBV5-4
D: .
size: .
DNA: TGTGCCAGCAGCTCAGGTTTGGGCTACGAGCAGTACTTC
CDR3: CASSSGLGYEQYF

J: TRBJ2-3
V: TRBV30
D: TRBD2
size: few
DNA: TGTGCCTGGAGTCTCGGACTAGACACAGATACGCAGTATTTT
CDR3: CAWSLGLDTDTQYF

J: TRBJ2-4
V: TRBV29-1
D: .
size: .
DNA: TGCAGCGTCGGTTCCTCGGGTTTAGCCAAAAACATTCAGTACTTC
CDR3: CSVGSSGLAKNIQYF

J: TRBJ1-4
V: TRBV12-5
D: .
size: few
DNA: TGTGCTAGTGGTTTGACCAAATCAGGGGTAGACGAAAAACTGTTTTTT
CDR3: CASGLTKSGVDEKLFF

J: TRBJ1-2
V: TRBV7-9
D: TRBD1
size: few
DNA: TGTGCCAGCAGCTTGGGACAGGGTGCTTATGGCTACACCTTC
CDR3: CASSLGQGAYGYTF

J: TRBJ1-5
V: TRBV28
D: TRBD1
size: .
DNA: TGTGCCAGCAGGGGGACAGGTTTTTATCAGCCCCAGCATTTT
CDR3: CASRGTGFYQPQHF

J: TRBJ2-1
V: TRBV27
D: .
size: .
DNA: TGTGCCAGCAGAGGGGCAGGGCTGTTCTTC
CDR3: CASRGAGLFF

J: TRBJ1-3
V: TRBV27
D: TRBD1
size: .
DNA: TGTGCCAGCAGTGTGACAGGGGAGGCGGGAAACACCATATATTTT
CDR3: CASSVTGEAGNTIYF

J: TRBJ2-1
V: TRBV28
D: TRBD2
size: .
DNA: TGTGCCAGCAGTTACTACCTAGCGGGAGGGCCCCTTTACAATGAGCAGTTCTTC
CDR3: CASSYYLAGGPLYNEQFF

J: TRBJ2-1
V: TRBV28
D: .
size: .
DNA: TGTGCCAGCAGTCCAAGGAGGGGCGACAGGGCATCCTTATACAATGAGCAGTTCTTC
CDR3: CASSPRRGDRASLYNEQFF

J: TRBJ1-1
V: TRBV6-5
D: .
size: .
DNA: TGTGCCAGCAGGCTACAGATGAACACTGAAGCTTTCTTT
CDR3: CASRLQMNTEAFF

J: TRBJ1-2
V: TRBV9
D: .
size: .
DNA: TGTGCCAGCAGCGTAGAAGCCGGACCGGTCCCCGGACAGCTCTATGGCTACACCTTC
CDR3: CASSVEAGPVPGQLYGYTF

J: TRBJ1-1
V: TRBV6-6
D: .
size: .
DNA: TGTGCCGCGATGGATTCGGGTGAAGCTTTCTTT
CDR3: CAAMDSGEAFF

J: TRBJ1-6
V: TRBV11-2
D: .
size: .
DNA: TGTGCCAGCAGACGAGATAGCTCCTATAATTCACCCCTCCACTTT
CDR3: CASRRDSSYNSPLHF

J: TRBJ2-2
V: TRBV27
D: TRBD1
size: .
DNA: TGTGCCAGCAGCGTCGACAGGGCAAGGGAGCTGTTTTTT
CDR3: CASSVDRARELFF

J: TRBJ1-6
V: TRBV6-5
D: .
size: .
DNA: TGTGCCAGCAGTTGGTCAGCCCAGGCGAATTCACCCCTCCACTTT
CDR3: CASSWSAQANSPLHF